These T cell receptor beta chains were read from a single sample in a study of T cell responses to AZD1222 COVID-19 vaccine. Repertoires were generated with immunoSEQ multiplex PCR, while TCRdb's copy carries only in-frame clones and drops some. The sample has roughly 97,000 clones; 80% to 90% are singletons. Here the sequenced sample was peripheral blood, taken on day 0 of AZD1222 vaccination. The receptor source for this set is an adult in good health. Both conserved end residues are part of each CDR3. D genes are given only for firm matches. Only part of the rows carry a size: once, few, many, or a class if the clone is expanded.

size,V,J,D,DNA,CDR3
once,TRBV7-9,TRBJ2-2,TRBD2,TGTGCCAGCATCCAATGGGGAGCGGGAGCCGACACCGGGGAGCTGTTTTTT,CASIQWGAGADTGELFF
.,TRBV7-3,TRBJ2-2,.,TGTGCCAGCAGTATAACGCGGCGGGGAGCCTCGGGGGACGGGGAGCTGTTTTTT,CASSITRRGASGDGELFF
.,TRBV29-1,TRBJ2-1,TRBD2,TGCAGCGTTAGAATAGCGGGGTTCCCGTTCTTC,CSVRIAGFPFF
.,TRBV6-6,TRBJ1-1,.,TGTGCCAGCAGTTACGAGACACCGAACACTGAAGCTTTCTTT,CASSYETPNTEAFF
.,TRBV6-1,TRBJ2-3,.,TGTGCCAGCAGTGAAGATGGAGTTGCAGATACGCAGTATTTT,CASSEDGVADTQYF
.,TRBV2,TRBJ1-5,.,TGTGCCAGCAGCGACGGTGGGGTGGGCAATCAGCCCCAGCATTTT,CASSDGGVGNQPQHF
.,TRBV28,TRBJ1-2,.,TGTGCCAGCAGTTTATTAGTAGGACAGACCTATGGCTACACCTTC,CASSLLVGQTYGYTF
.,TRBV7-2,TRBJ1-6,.,TGTGCCAGCAGCTTAGCGCAGAGAAATAATTCACCCCTCCACTTT,CASSLAQRNNSPLHF
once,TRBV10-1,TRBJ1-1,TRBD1,TGCGCCAGCAGTGGGGGACAGGGGAGTGCTTTCTTT,CASSGGQGSAFF
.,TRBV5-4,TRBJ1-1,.,TGTGCCAGCAGCTTGTTCCAGGCGGAAGCTTTCTTT,CASSLFQAEAFF
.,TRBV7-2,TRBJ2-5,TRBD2,TGTGCCAGCAGCCGGACTAGCGGCCAAGAGACCCAGTACTTC,CASSRTSGQETQYF